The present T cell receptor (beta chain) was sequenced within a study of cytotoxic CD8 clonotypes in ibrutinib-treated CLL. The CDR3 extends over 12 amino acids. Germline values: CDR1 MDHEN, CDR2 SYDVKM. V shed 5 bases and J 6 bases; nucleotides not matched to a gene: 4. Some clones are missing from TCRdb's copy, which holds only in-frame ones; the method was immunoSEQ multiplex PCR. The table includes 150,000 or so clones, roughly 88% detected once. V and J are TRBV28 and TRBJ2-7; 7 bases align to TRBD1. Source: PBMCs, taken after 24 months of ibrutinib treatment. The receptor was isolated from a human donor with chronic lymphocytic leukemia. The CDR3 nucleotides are TGTGCCAGCAGTCTAACAGGGGCCGAGCAGTACTTC. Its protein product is CASSLTGAEQYF.